The TCR beta chain described here comes from a study of shared clonotypes between healthy human individuals. Study outcomes and limitations: Sampling covered blood only; tissue repertoires likely differ.

This table comes from immunoSEQ multiplex PCR, and its TCRdb copy is limited to in-frame clones, with some not included. The data show approximately 2.4 million clones, approximately 94% seen once. Trimming left V 4 bases short and J 2 bases short, with 7 bases between. CDR3 size: 14 residues. Germline CDR1 SGHRS, CDR2 YFSETQ. In the case of this clone: Its antigen is not identified.

The V and J genes are TRBV5-1 and TRBJ1-6; D gene unclear. Material: naive CD4+ T cells sorted from blood. Subset: CD45RA+ positively selected. The origin of this receptor is a young man in good health. CDR3 nucleotide sequence: TGCGCCAGCAGCCCCGGGACCTATAATTCACCCCTCCACTTT. Translated, it gives CASSPGTYNSPLHF.